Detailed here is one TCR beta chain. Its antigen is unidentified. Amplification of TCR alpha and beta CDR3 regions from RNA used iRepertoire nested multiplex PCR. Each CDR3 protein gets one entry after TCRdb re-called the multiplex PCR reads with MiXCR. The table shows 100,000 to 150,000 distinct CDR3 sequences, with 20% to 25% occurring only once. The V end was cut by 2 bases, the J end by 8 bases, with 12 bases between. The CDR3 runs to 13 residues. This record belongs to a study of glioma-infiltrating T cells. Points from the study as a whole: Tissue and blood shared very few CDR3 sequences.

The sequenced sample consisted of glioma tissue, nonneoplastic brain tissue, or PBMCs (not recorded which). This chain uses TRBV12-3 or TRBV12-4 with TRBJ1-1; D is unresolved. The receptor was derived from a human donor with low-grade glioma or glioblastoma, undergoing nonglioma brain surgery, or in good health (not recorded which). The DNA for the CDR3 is TGTGCCAGCAGTTTACCGAGTAACTCCGAAGCTTTCTTT. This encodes CASSLPSNSEAFF.